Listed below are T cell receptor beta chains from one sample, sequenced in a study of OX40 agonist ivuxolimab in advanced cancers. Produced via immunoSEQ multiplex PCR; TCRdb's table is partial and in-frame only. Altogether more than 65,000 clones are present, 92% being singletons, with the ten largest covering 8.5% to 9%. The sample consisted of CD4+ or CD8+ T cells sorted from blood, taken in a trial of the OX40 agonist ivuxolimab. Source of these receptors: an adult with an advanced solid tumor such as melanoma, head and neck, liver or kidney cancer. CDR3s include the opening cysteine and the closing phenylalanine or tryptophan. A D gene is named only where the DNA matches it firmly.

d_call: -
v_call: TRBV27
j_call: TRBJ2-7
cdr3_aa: CASSPLPGDVRYEQYF

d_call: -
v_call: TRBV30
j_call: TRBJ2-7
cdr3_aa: CAWSVGTVEQYF

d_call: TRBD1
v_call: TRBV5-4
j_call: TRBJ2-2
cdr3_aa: CASSSRDRSTGELFF

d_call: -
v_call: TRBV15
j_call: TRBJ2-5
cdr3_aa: CATSREVLETQYF

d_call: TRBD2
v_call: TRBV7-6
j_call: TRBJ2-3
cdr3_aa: CASSFKRGGRTDTQYF

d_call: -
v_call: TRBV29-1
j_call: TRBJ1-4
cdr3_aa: CSVDRGENEKLFF

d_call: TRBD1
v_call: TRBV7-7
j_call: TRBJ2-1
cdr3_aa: CASSLIQGAGEQFF

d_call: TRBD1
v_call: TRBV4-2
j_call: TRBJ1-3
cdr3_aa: CASSHQDRGRILPGNTIYF

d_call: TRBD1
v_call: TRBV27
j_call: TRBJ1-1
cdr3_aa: CASSRTGGATEAFF

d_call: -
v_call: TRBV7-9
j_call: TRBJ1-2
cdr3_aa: CASSRNLLYGYTF

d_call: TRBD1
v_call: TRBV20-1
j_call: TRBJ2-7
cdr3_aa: CSVSTGYEQYF

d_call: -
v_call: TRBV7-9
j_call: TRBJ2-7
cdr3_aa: CASSLALGISYEQYF

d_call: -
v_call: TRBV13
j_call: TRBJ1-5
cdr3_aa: CASSLAGTNQPQHF

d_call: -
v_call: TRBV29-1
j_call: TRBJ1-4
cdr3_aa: CSVTEDPNEKLFF

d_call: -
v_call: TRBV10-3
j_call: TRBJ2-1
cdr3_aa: CAIGAPEQFF

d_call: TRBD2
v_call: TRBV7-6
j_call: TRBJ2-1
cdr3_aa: CASSLTILVAGGNSYNEQFF

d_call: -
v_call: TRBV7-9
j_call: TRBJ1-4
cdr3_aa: CASSRDPFEKLFF

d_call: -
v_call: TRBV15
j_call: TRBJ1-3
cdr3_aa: CATSREAGIGNTIYF

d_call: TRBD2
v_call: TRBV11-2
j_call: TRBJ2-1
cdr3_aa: CASSGTSGGILNNEQFF

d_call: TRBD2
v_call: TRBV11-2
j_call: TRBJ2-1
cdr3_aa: CASSLGRASGWNEQFF

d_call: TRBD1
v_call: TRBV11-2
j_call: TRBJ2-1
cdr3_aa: CASSLPRGKYNEQFF

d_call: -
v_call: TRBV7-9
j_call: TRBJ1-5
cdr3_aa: CASSLGVQPQHF

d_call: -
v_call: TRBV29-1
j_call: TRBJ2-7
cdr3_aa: CSVEDTDRYEQYF

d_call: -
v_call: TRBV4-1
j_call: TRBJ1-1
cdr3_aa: CASSPVEGSTEAFF

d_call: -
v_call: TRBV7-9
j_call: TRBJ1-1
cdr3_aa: CASSSTLRGGDWNTEAFF

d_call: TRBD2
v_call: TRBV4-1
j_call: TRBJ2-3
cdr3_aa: CASSQGTSSSDTQYF

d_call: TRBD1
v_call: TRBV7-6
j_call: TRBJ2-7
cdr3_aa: CASSRGQGASSYEQYF

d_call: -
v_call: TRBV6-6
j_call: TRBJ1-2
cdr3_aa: CASRPPNYGYTF

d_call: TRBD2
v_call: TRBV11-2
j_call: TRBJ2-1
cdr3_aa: CASSLELFSGLRYNEQFF

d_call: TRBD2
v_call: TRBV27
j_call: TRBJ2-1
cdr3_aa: CASSLIPSGGYNEQFF

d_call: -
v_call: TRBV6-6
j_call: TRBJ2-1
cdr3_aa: CASRKQGGYNEQFF

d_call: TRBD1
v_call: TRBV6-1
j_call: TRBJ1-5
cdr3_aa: CASREGSSDRGRYSNQPQHF

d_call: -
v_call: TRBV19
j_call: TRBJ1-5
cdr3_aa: CASSIGQGNQPQHF

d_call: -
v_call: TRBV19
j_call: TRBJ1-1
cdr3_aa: CASSITVNMNTEAFF

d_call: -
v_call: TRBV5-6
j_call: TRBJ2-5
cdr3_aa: CASSLAGTSGETQYF

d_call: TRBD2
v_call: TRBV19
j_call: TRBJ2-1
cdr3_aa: CASTDSSGGGEQFF

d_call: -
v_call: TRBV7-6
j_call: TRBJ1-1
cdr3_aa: CASSFSFDPDTEAFF

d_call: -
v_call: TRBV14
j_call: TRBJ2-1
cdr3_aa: CASSQDVGRRSYNEQFF

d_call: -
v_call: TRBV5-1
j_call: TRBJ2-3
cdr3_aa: CASSSGSRGYF

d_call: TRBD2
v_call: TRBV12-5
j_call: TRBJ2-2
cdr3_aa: CASGPHGLAGGWSTGELFF

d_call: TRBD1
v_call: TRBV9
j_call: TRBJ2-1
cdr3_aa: CASSSRTGYNEQFF

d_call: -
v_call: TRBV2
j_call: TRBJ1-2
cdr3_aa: CASSPRVEGSNYGYTF

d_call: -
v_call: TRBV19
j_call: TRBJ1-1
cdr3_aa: CASSPSVTMNTEAFF

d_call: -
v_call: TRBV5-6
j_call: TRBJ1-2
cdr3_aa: CASSLVLAVPGIPDGYTF

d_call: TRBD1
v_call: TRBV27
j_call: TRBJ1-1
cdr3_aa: CASSLTGDTEAFF

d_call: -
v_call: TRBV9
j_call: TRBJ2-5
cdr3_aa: CASSARETQYF

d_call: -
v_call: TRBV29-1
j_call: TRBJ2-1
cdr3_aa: CSVPGSIGNEQFF

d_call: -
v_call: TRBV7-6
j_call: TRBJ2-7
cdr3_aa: CASSGTVYEQYF

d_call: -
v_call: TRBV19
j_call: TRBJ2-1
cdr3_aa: CASSIPGFFYNEQFF

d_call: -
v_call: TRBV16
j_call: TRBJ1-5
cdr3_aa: CASSQSEYNQPQHF

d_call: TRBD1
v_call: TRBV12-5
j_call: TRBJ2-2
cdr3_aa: CASGPDGTGFFYGELFF

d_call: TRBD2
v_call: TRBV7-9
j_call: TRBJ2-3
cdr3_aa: CASSVAGVSTDTQYF